The 9 T cell receptor beta chains below all came from one sample that was sequenced in a study of blood T cell repertoires in COVID-19 (dated by TCRdb to 2019 to 2021). Library preparation was by the immunoSEQ multiplex PCR assay. The table comes from immuneACCESS by way of TCRdb, which keeps in-frame sequences with V and J called. Part of the clones is missing from these tables; in studies checked, under half for an unresolved V gene and the rest for unknown reasons. The sample data list about 68,000 clones, and 86% of these were observed just once. The ten most abundant clones make up about 8% of the sample. Sequences were obtained from peripheral blood. These receptors originate from a man in his thirties or forties with acute or convalescent COVID-19.

V usage is TRBV19 and J usage is TRBJ1-1; no definite D call. V lost 9 bases to trimming and J lost 6 bases, with 14 bases between them. This CDR3 region has 12 residues. The V gene's germline CDR1 is LNHDA and CDR2 SQIVND (reference sequence). CDR3 DNA: TGTGCCAGCGCCCCACGGGGTCCTGAAGCTTTCTTT. Translating gives CASAPRGPEAFF.

CDR3 amino acids: CASGVGEEKTQYF. In DNA, the CDR3 is TGTGCCAGCGGCGTGGGGGAGGAAAAGACCCAGTACTTC. The chain links TRBV4-2 to TRBJ2-5; a possible D gene is TRBD2 (6 bases). Germline V gene data show CDR1 as LGHNA and CDR2 as YNFKEQ. V gave up 8 bases and J gave up 6 bases, with 16 bases separating them. This CDR3 is 13 amino acids long.

V and J are TRBV29-1 and TRBJ2-7, with 9 positions matching TRBD2. The germline V gene encodes CDR1 SQVTM and CDR2 ANQGSEA. The ends lost 5 bases at V and 6 bases at J; junction bases unmatched: 8. This CDR3 comprises 13 residues. CDR3 DNA sequence: TGCAGCGTTAAAGCGGGAGGTCAGCGCGAGCAGTACTTC. It codes for CSVKAGGQREQYF.

The genes are TRBV7-2 and TRBJ2-3, with 9 bases fitting TRBD2. Germline trimming cut 1 base from V and 3 bases from J; bases unmatched to any gene: 5. The germline gives CDR1 SGHTA, CDR2 FQGNSA. This CDR3 region has 16 residues. CDR3 nucleotide sequence: TGTGCCAGCAGCTTAGTGGTCCTAGCGGGAACAGATACGCAGTATTTT. This codes for CASSLVVLAGTDTQYF.

This clone was seen once. The chain joins TRBV2 to TRBJ1-4, with TRBD1 matching 11 bases. CDR3 length: 15 residues. Unmatched junction bases numbered 4, after V lost 4 bases and J lost 6 bases. The germline CDR1 and CDR2 sequences are SNHLY and FYNNEI. DNA for the CDR3: TGTGCCAGCAGTGGGGGACAGGGGGATTATGAAAAACTGTTTTTT. It encodes CASSGGQGDYEKLFF.

This clone is a singleton in its sample. V and J are TRBV28 and TRBJ2-1, with D unclear. Trimming removed 3 bases from V and 2 bases from J, with 5 bases in between. The germline V gene has CDR1 MDHEN and CDR2 SYDVKM. CDR3 length: 13 residues. CDR3 sequence (DNA): TGTGCCAGCAGTTTGTATGCCTACAATGAGCAGTTCTTC. Translation: CASSLYAYNEQFF. Full variable domain (outside the CDR3, taken from reference TRBV28 and TRBJ2-1): DVKVTQSSRYLVKRTGEKVFLECVQDMDHENMFWYRQDPGLGLRLIYFSYDVKMKEKGDIPEGYSVSREKKERFSLILESASTNQTSMYLCASSLYAYNEQFFGPGTRLTVL.

This chain uses TRBV29-1 with TRBJ2-5; D remains unclear. Between the trimmed V and J ends, which lost 0 bases and 6 bases, there was a span of 8 bases. The CDR3 extends over 12 amino acids. Germline CDR1 reads SQVTM; CDR2 reads ANQGSEA. CDR3: CSVEDPPKTQYF. The CDR3 DNA reads as TGCAGCGTTGAAGACCCCCCTAAGACCCAGTACTTC. Variable domain in full (rest from reference TRBV29-1 and TRBJ2-5): SAVISQKPSRDICQRGTSLTIQCQVDSQVTMMFWYRQQPGQSLTLIATANQGSEATYESGFVIDKFPISRPNLTFSTLTVSNMSPEDSSIYLCSVEDPPKTQYFGPGTRLLVL.

This chain's CDR3 is CASSSQGVQPQHF. The CDR3, as DNA: TGTGCCAGCAGCTCCCAAGGGGTTCAGCCCCAGCATTTT. V and J are TRBV7-8 and TRBJ1-5, with D possibly being TRBD1 (5 bases). V lost 4 bases to trimming and J lost 6 bases, with 10 bases between them. The germline CDR1 and CDR2 sequences are SGHVS and FQNEAQ. The CDR3 has 13 residues.

The chain carries TRBV7-2 and TRBJ2-7, with 7 bases lining up with TRBD2. There are 15 residues in the CDR3. V trimming: 5 bases; J trimming: 5 bases; junction bases outside the gene matches: 12. Germline-derived CDR1 and CDR2 are SGHTA and FQGNSA. This chain's CDR3 is CASSKGGGRGNEQYF. The DNA of the CDR3 is TGTGCCAGCAGCAAAGGAGGCGGGAGAGGGAACGAGCAGTACTTC.